This entry lists 27 T cell receptor beta chains sequenced from one sample in a study of shared clonotypes between healthy human individuals. The method was immunoSEQ multiplex PCR; TCRdb's version includes in-frame clones alone and lacks a portion of them. Found here are 2 million to 2.5 million clones, more than 85% of them singletons; the top ten hold 0.35% to 0.45%. The sequenced sample consisted of naive CD4+ T cells from PBMCs. Documented subset: CD45RA+ positively selected. These receptors all come from a young man in good health. Some clones in this sample may be carry-over from other donors' samples.

The rearrangement joins TRBV28 to TRBJ2-7; 9 positions agree with TRBD1. The CDR3 extends over 15 amino acids. Unmatched junction bases numbered 10, after V lost 5 bases and J lost 5 bases. Germline CDR1 MDHEN, CDR2 SYDVKM. Here the CDR3 DNA reads TGTGCCAGCAGTCCTCAGGGACAGGGACGAAACGAGCAGTACTTC. Residues: CASSPQGQGRNEQYF.

The chain has TRBV6-1 and TRBJ1-1, with D unresolved. Germline V lookup: CDR1 MNHNS, CDR2 SASEGT. CDR3 length: 16 amino acids. Trimming left V 0 bases short and J 7 bases short, with 18 bases between. The DNA for the CDR3 is TGTGCCAGCAGTGAAGCACCTTCCGTTAGCCCGCTTGAAGCTTTCTTT. Amino acid sequence: CASSEAPSVSPLEAFF.

The gene calls are TRBV28 and TRBJ1-4, with TRBD1 matching 7 bases. Trimming at V came to 4 bases and at J to 7 bases, leaving 9 bases not matched to a gene. The CDR3 has 15 residues. CDR1 MDHEN and CDR2 SYDVKM come from the germline V gene. Here the CDR3 DNA reads TGTGCCAGCAGTTCAGGACAGGCGTCAGGTGAAAAACTGTTTTTT. Amino acids: CASSSGQASGEKLFF.

The chain is built from TRBV29-1 and TRBJ1-4, with 10 bases fitting TRBD1. Germline V gene sequence: CDR1 SQVTM, CDR2 ANQGSEA. Unmatched junction bases numbered 7, after V lost 6 bases and J lost 6 bases. The CDR3 loop spans 14 amino acids. The CDR3 loop reads CSVASTGGDEKLFF. CDR3 coding DNA: TGCAGCGTCGCCTCGACAGGGGGCGATGAAAAACTGTTTTTT.

A remark on this clone: Other DNA sequences in this sample translate to the same CDR3. The chain carries TRBV7-8 and TRBJ1-1; no firm D call. CDR1 SGHVS and CDR2 FQNEAQ come from the germline V gene. The germline V and J ends were trimmed by 3 bases and 5 bases, with 10 bases remaining between them. This CDR3 is built from 13 residues. CDR3 residues: CASSLEAGTEAFF. DNA for the CDR3: TGTGCCAGCAGCTTGGAGGCCGGGACTGAAGCTTTCTTT.

The V gene is TRBV5-1, the J gene TRBJ2-7; 7 bases align to TRBD1. V dropped 4 bases and J dropped 7; count of bases not matched to a gene: 14. The CDR3 has 15 amino acids. CDR1 SGHRS and CDR2 YFSETQ come from the germline V gene. This chain's CDR3 is CASSPGVQGRQEQYF. The CDR3 DNA follows: TGCGCCAGCAGCCCTGGGGTACAGGGGCGACAAGAGCAGTACTTC.

The V gene is TRBV25-1, the J gene TRBJ2-1; D possibly matches TRBD1 or TRBD2 (5 bases each). The CDR3 is made up of 15 amino acids. V was shortened by 0 bases and J by 6 bases, with 12 bases between the two germline ends. CDR1 and CDR2 (germline): MGHDK, SYGVNS. CDR3 loop: CASSEYGTVGNEQFF. The CDR3 DNA sequence: TGTGCCAGCAGTGAATATGGGACGGTGGGCAATGAGCAGTTCTTC. The variable domain in full, with the rest retrieved from reference TRBV25-1 and TRBJ2-1, is EADIYQTPRYLVIGTGKKITLECSQTMGHDKMYWYQQDPGMELHLIHYSYGVNSTEKGDLSSESTVSRIRTEHFPLTLESARPSHTSQYLCASSEYGTVGNEQFFGPGTRLTVL.

This clone came up a few times. The same CDR3 can be traced to other DNA sequences in this sample. V is TRBV5-1 and J is TRBJ2-5; D possibly corresponds to TRBD1 (6 bases). V was pared by 3 bases and J by 1 base, with 10 bases between. CDR3 length equals 14 residues. Germline V gene data show CDR1 as SGHRS and CDR2 as YFSETQ. The CDR3 protein is CASSSQGLQETQYF. In DNA form, the CDR3 reads TGCGCCAGCAGCTCCCAGGGGCTCCAAGAGACCCAGTACTTC.

V and J are TRBV5-1 and TRBJ2-5; 7 bases match TRBD2. V was pared by 1 base and J by 1 base, with 10 bases of the junction left unmatched. Germline V lookup: CDR1 SGHRS, CDR2 YFSETQ. The CDR3 loop spans 17 amino acids. The CDR3 is CASSLTPSGILQETQYF. DNA for the CDR3: TGCGCCAGCAGCTTGACGCCTAGCGGAATCCTCCAAGAGACCCAGTACTTC.

Here the CDR3 reads CASSTAPFSYEQYF. CDR3 coding DNA: TGTGCCAGCTCGACAGCGCCCTTCTCCTACGAGCAGTACTTC. The rearrangement joins TRBV2 to TRBJ2-7, with TRBD1 as a possible D gene (5 bases). CDR3 size: 14 residues. V was trimmed by 8 bases and J by 0 bases, leaving 14 bases between them. From germline, CDR1 is SNHLY and CDR2 FYNNEI.

As concerns this clone: The sample has other DNA sequences that encode this CDR3 too. The rearrangement uses TRBV5-4 and TRBJ2-1; no definite D call. From germline, CDR1 is SGHNT and CDR2 YYREEE (reference sequence). The CDR3 totals 14 residues. Trimming stripped 0 bases from V and 4 bases from J, with 8 bases between. The CDR3 is CASSLVGSYNEQFF. As DNA, the CDR3 is TGTGCCAGCAGCTTGGTAGGTAGTTACAATGAGCAGTTCTTC.

The chain carries TRBV6-1 and TRBJ1-4, with D hard to call. V dropped 3 bases and J dropped 3 bases, with 17 bases sitting between them. The CDR3 has 17 amino acids. Per the germline V gene, CDR1 is MNHNS and CDR2 is SASEGT. The CDR3 coding sequence is TGTGCCAGCAGTGAGAAGAACTCGGTTACACCTAATGAAAAACTGTTTTTT. Encoded protein: CASSEKNSVTPNEKLFF.

The chain joins TRBV6-5 to TRBJ2-7; 8 bases line up with TRBD1. Germline trimming cut 0 bases from V and 7 bases from J; bases unmatched to any gene: 8. The CDR3 spans 15 residues. The germline CDR1 and CDR2 sequences are MNHEY and SVGAGI. CDR3 in amino acids: CASSYSKGQVREQYF. For the CDR3, the DNA is TGTGCCAGCAGTTACTCGAAGGGACAGGTGAGGGAGCAGTACTTC.

The rearrangement uses TRBV12-5 and TRBJ2-7; D is ambiguous. The CDR3 spans 14 residues. Germline CDR1 LGHNT, CDR2 FRNRAP. Trimming pared 2 bases from V and 5 bases from J, leaving 13 bases between. The CDR3 sequence is CASGLIQGIHEQYF. In DNA form, the CDR3 reads TGTGCTAGTGGTTTGATCCAAGGAATTCACGAGCAGTACTTC.

This rearrangement joins TRBV11-2 to TRBJ2-7, with TRBD2 identical over 8 bases. Per the germline V gene, CDR1 is SGHAT and CDR2 is FQNNGV. The junction had 5 bases not matched to a gene; V was cut back by 3 bases and J by 4 bases. The CDR3 contains 14 residues. The CDR3 nucleotides are TGTGCCAGCAGCTTCATCCGGGAGGGGTACGAGCAGTACTTC. This sequence encodes CASSFIREGYEQYF.

This clone was picked up one time. The same CDR3 also results from other DNA sequences found in this sample. The chain joins TRBV28 to TRBJ1-1, with unresolved D. The CDR3 has 11 residues. The ends were cut back, 3 bases at V and 6 bases at J, with 5 bases in the middle. Germline-derived CDR1 and CDR2 are MDHEN and SYDVKM. The CDR3 region has the DNA TGTGCCAGCAGTTTCCGGGCTGAAGCTTTCTTT. This gives the protein CASSFRAEAFF. Filled out from reference TRBV28 and TRBJ1-1, the complete variable domain reads DVKVTQSSRYLVKRTGEKVFLECVQDMDHENMFWYRQDPGLGLRLIYFSYDVKMKEKGDIPEGYSVSREKKERFSLILESASTNQTSMYLCASSFRAEAFFGQGTRLTVV.

The gene calls are TRBV28 and TRBJ2-3; 7 nucleotides match TRBD2. Trimming cost V 3 bases and J 3 bases; bases outside gene matches: 6. The CDR3 loop spans 15 amino acids. Germline assignment: CDR1 MDHEN and CDR2 SYDVKM. The CDR3 sequence is CASSLSGEGTDTQYF. CDR3 coding DNA: TGTGCCAGCAGTTTGTCCGGGGAGGGGACAGATACGCAGTATTTT.

The chain joins TRBV5-5 to TRBJ1-1; 7 bases are shared with TRBD1. CDR3 length: 15 residues. After removal of 6 bases from V and 1 base from J, the junction contained 9 bases not matched to a gene. From germline, CDR1 is SGHKS and CDR2 YYEKEE (reference sequence). The CDR3 reads CASTGQTTTNTEAFF. In nucleotides, the CDR3 is TGTGCCAGCACGGGACAGACAACTACGAACACTGAAGCTTTCTTT.

The V gene is TRBV9, the J gene TRBJ2-7; tentative D call: TRBD1 (6 bases). The CDR3 totals 12 residues. V lost 4 bases to trimming and J lost 5 bases, with 10 bases between them. Per germline, CDR1 SGDLS and CDR2 YYNGEE. In DNA form, the CDR3 reads TGTGCCAGCAGCCCCGGGACAAACGAGCAGTACTTC. It specifies CASSPGTNEQYF.

The chain carries TRBV9 and TRBJ1-3; D may be TRBD1 (6 bases). The CDR3 consists of 15 residues. V lost 0 bases to trimming and J lost 3 bases, with 10 bases between them. CDR1 is SGDLS, CDR2 YYNGEE, per germline. CDR3 residues: CASSVVGGLGNTIYF. The CDR3 DNA is TGTGCCAGCAGCGTAGTCGGGGGGCTTGGAAACACCATATATTTT.

This clone was observed a single time. DNA for the CDR3: TGTGTCACCCTCCCTAGCGGGGGGCCCTACGAGCAGTACTTC. It encodes CVTLPSGGPYEQYF. The chain joins TRBV28 to TRBJ2-7, with 11 bases aligning to TRBD2. Germline V gene lookup returns CDR1 MDHEN and CDR2 SYDVKM. The CDR3 has 14 residues.

The gene calls are TRBV5-1 and TRBJ1-4; TRBD1 might be the D (5 bases). The CDR3 length is 14 residues. Trimming cost V 4 bases and J 8 bases, with 15 bases left between them. Looked up from germline, CDR1 is SGHRS and CDR2 is YFSETQ. This CDR3 reads CASSPGGVREKLFF. The CDR3 DNA is TGCGCCAGCAGCCCGGGGGGGGTGCGGGAAAAACTGTTTTTT.

This sequence joins TRBV18 and TRBJ2-7, with 9 positions matching TRBD2. The germline CDR1 and CDR2 sequences are KGHSH and LQKENI. The length of the CDR3 is 18 residues. V was pared by 1 base and J by 5 bases, with 15 bases of the junction left unmatched. CDR3 DNA sequence: TGTGCCAGCTCACCACGACTCCGTGACTACAGCGGGAGGAACGAGCAGTACTTC. This translates into CASSPRLRDYSGRNEQYF.

This clone was observed a few times. At the DNA level, this CDR3 is encoded by other sequences in the same sample as well. The chain is built from TRBV19 and TRBJ1-1; 9 bases agree with TRBD1. Trimming removed 4 bases from V and 4 bases from J; junction bases left unmatched: 1. CDR1 is LNHDA and CDR2 is SQIVND in the germline V gene (reference sequence). This CDR3 is built from 13 residues. The CDR3 loop reads CASSTTGGTEAFF. CDR3 DNA sequence: TGTGCCAGTAGTACGACAGGGGGCACTGAAGCTTTCTTT.

The chain couples TRBV2 to TRBJ2-2; a possible D gene is TRBD1 (6 bases). The germline V and J ends were trimmed by 2 bases and 8 bases, with 12 bases remaining between them. The CDR3 sequence is 14 residues long. The germline gives CDR1 SNHLY, CDR2 FYNNEI. In nucleotides, the CDR3 is TGTGCCAGCAGTGAAACCCCAGGGGTAGGGGAGCTGTTTTTT. This sequence encodes CASSETPGVGELFF. Supplemented by reference TRBV2 and TRBJ2-2, the full variable domain reads EPEVTQTPSHQVTQMGQEVILRCVPISNHLYFYWYRQILGQKVEFLVSFYNNEISEKSEIFDDQFSVERPDGSNFTLKIRSTKLEDSAMYFCASSETPGVGELFFGEGSRLTVL.

This clone appeared once. J is TRBJ2-1 and V is TRBV4-2, with 13 positions matching TRBD2. Trimming cost V 1 base and J 0 bases; bases outside gene matches: 6. The CDR3 spans 19 residues. CDR1 LGHNA and CDR2 YNFKEQ come from the germline V gene. The CDR3 loop reads CASSQVQLAGGPSYNEQFF. The DNA of the CDR3 is TGTGCCAGCAGCCAAGTTCAACTAGCGGGAGGGCCCTCCTACAATGAGCAGTTCTTC.

This clone was seen only once. The rearrangement links TRBV5-1 to TRBJ2-3; 7 positions match TRBD1. CDR1 SGHRS and CDR2 YFSETQ come from the germline V gene. This CDR3 region has 14 residues. J was trimmed by 5 bases and V by 6 bases; bases with no gene match: 9. CDR3 residues: CASKLTGVVDTQYF. In DNA, the CDR3 is TGCGCCAGCAAACTTACAGGGGTTGTAGATACGCAGTATTTT.